This passage covers 3 T cell receptor beta chains from one sample sequenced in a study of molecular identifiers for immune sequencing clone quantification. MiXCR, applied by TCRdb to the PCR reads, yields one record per CDR3 protein. The sample has about 640,000 distinct CDR3 sequences, 15% to 20% seen once. Sequences were obtained from naive CD8+ T cells from blood, with Jurkat cell RNA spiked in. Subset described: FACS-sorted CD8+CD4-CCR7+CD45RA+ naive T cells. The receptors derive from a human donor in good health. Some libraries in this study had Jurkat cell RNA spiked in.

Concerning this clonotype: A junction boundary mismatches the germline segment, possibly from a read error. The chain combines TRBV5-1 with TRBJ2-5, with TRBD2 identical over 8 bases. The CDR3 consists of 15 residues. CDR1 is SGHRS and CDR2 is YFSETQ in the germline V gene. The CDR3 DNA is TGCGCCGGCAGCCCGGGACCAGCGGGAGTGAAGACCCAGTACTTC. Residues: CAGSPGPAGVKTQYF.

For this clonotype: This sequence may be a read error, since a much larger clone differs from it by one base. This rearrangement joins TRBV11-2 to TRBJ1-1; D gene unclear. The CDR3 loop spans 14 amino acids. Germline lookup yields CDR1 SGHAT and CDR2 FQNNGV. CDR3 coding DNA: TGTGCCAGCGGCTTAGTTGGAAGTGGGACTGAAGCTTTCTTT. As protein: CASGLVGSGTEAFF.

The rearrangement uses TRBV27 and TRBJ2-1, with TRBD2 matching over 9 bases. Looked up from germline, CDR1 is MNHEY and CDR2 is SMNVEV (reference sequence). This CDR3 is built from 15 residues. V shed 4 bases, J shed 10 bases, and the junction held 11 bases outside the gene matches. The CDR3 reads CASSSGLALLMEQFF. For the CDR3, the DNA is TGTGCCAGCAGTTCGGGACTAGCCCTTCTGATGGAGCAGTTCTTC.